The 20 T cell receptor beta chains reported below all come from one sample, sequenced in a study of cytotoxic CD8 clonotypes in ibrutinib-treated CLL. Some clones are missing from TCRdb's copy, which holds only in-frame ones; the method was immunoSEQ multiplex PCR. The table shows around 70,000 clones, with roughly 85% occurring only once. The source material was PBMCs, sampled after 24 months of ibrutinib treatment. The receptors were gathered from a human donor with chronic lymphocytic leukemia.

This chain uses TRBV30 with TRBJ2-7; 8 bases align to TRBD2. CDR1 and CDR2 (germline): GTSNPN, SVGIG (reference sequence). V gave up 4 bases and J gave up 7 bases; unmatched junction bases: 6. CDR3 length equals 12 residues. As DNA, the CDR3 is TGTGCCTGGACCACTAGCGGATCAGAGCAGTACTTC. The encoded protein is CAWTTSGSEQYF.

This clone has only a few counts. The V and J genes are TRBV5-1 and TRBJ2-7, with D perhaps TRBD1 (5 bases). The CDR3 contains 16 residues. Trimming pared 5 bases from V and 2 bases from J, leaving 20 bases between. Per germline, CDR1 SGHRS and CDR2 YFSETQ. Written as DNA, the CDR3 is TGCGCCAGCAGTCCTACCCAGGACATTAAGACCTACGAGCAGTACTTC. It specifies CASSPTQDIKTYEQYF. Based on the CDR3 plus reference TRBV5-1 and TRBJ2-7, the full variable domain is KAGVTQTPRYLIKTRGQQVTLSCSPISGHRSVSWYQQTPGQGLQFLFEYFSETQRNKGNFPGRFSGRQFSNSRSEMNVSTLELGDSALYLCASSPTQDIKTYEQYFGPGTRLTVT.

The chain has TRBV5-1 and TRBJ2-5, with TRBD1 matching 11 bases. CDR3 size: 16 residues. Per germline, CDR1 SGHRS and CDR2 YFSETQ. Trimming cost V 4 bases and J 4 bases; bases outside gene matches: 9. As DNA, the CDR3 is TGCGCCAGCAGCGTCCGGACAGGGGGCGCAGCAGAGACCCAGTACTTC. Its protein is CASSVRTGGAAETQYF.

V is TRBV5-1 and J is TRBJ2-1; 13 nucleotides line up with TRBD2. CDR3 length: 16 amino acids. Germline CDR1 SGHRS, CDR2 YFSETQ. The junction had 10 bases not matched to a gene; V was cut back by 4 bases and J by 9 bases. The CDR3 protein is CASSTTTSGRAGEQFF. The DNA of the CDR3 is TGCGCCAGCAGCACAACTACTAGCGGGAGGGCAGGTGAGCAGTTCTTC.

The table lists this clone with a few counts. V is TRBV7-2 and J is TRBJ2-1, with TRBD2 as a possible D gene (5 bases). The CDR3 spans 15 residues. V lost 2 bases and J lost 6, with 14 bases in between. CDR1 is SGHTA, CDR2 FQGNSA, per germline. The CDR3, as DNA: TGTGCCAGCAGCTTAAGGTGGGAAGGGAGCAATGAGCAGTTCTTC. Its translation: CASSLRWEGSNEQFF.

This chain connects TRBV9 to TRBJ1-5; D uncertain. The V and J ends lost 4 bases and 3 bases respectively, with 14 bases between them. The CDR3 is 15 residues long. Looked up from germline, CDR1 is SGDLS and CDR2 is YYNGEE. The CDR3: CASSPGGQYNQPQHF. DNA of the CDR3: TGTGCCAGCAGCCCCGGAGGGCAGTACAATCAGCCCCAGCATTTT. Together with reference TRBV9 and TRBJ1-5, the CDR3 gives the full variable domain: DSGVTQTPKHLITATGQRVTLRCSPRSGDLSVYWYQQSLDQGLQFLIQYYNGEERAKGNILERFSAQQFPDLHSELNLSSLELGDSALYFCASSPGGQYNQPQHFGDGTRLSIL.

This clone was counted only a few times. This chain joins TRBV27 and TRBJ1-1; 11 bases map to TRBD1. From germline, CDR1 is MNHEY and CDR2 SMNVEV (reference sequence). V shed 2 bases and J 2 bases; nucleotides not matched to a gene: 7. There are 17 residues in the CDR3. CDR3 in amino acids: CASSLGTGGRGNTEAFF. The CDR3 DNA sequence: TGTGCCAGCAGTTTAGGGACAGGGGGGAGAGGAAACACTGAAGCTTTCTTT.

In nucleotides, the CDR3 is TGTGCCAGCAGCGTAGTTGAGACCGGGGAGCTGTTTTTT. The encoded protein is CASSVVETGELFF. The gene calls are TRBV9 and TRBJ2-2; no clear D. Germline loops: CDR1 SGDLS, CDR2 YYNGEE. The CDR3 extends over 13 amino acids. The V and J ends lost 0 bases and 5 bases respectively, with 5 bases between them.

This chain connects TRBV28 to TRBJ1-2, with D perhaps matching TRBD1 (5 bases). CDR3 length: 11 amino acids. CDR1 is MDHEN, CDR2 SYDVKM, per germline. With 4 bases removed from V and 7 bases from J, the gap between germline ends came to 7 bases. In DNA, the CDR3 is TGTGCCAGCAGTTCGGGGGGTGGCTACACCTTC. This translates into CASSSGGGYTF.

This clone was observed a few times. The chain couples TRBV15 to TRBJ2-3; TRBD2 might be the D (6 bases). Per the germline V gene, CDR1 is LNHNV and CDR2 is YYDKDF (reference sequence). V was trimmed by 3 bases and J by 6 bases, leaving 16 bases between them. The CDR3 length is 15 residues. CDR3 residues: CATSREGRASDTQYF. The CDR3 nucleotides are TGTGCCACCAGCAGGGAGGGAAGGGCATCCGATACGCAGTATTTT.

The chain joins TRBV27 to TRBJ1-5, with D maybe TRBD1 (5 bases). Looked up from germline, CDR1 is MNHEY and CDR2 is SMNVEV (reference sequence). Trimming left V 1 base short and J 6 bases short, with 16 bases between. CDR3 length equals 16 residues. CDR3 loop: CASSLLSVGVPQPQHF. The CDR3 nucleotides are TGTGCCAGCAGTTTATTATCTGTAGGGGTTCCTCAGCCCCAGCATTTT.

The V gene is TRBV27, the J gene TRBJ1-5; a weak D match, TRBD1 (6 bases). The V end was cut by 6 bases, the J end by 4 bases, with 16 bases between. This CDR3 has 15 residues. The germline gives CDR1 MNHEY, CDR2 SMNVEV (reference sequence). CDR3: CASRGMGGANQPQHF. Here the CDR3 DNA reads TGTGCCAGCAGGGGGATGGGGGGGGCAAATCAGCCCCAGCATTTT.

The chain uses TRBV6-5 and TRBJ2-2, with TRBD1 identical over 8 bases. The germline V gene encodes CDR1 MNHEY and CDR2 SVGAGI. CDR3 length: 12 residues. Trimming at V came to 5 bases and at J to 9 bases, leaving 2 bases not matched to a gene. CDR3 bases: TGTGCCAGCAGTCCAGGGGGCTGGGAGCTGTTTTTT. This codes for CASSPGGWELFF.

The chain is built from TRBV25-1 and TRBJ1-3; the D is unclear. Trimming left V 3 bases short and J 0 bases short, with 12 bases between. Per germline, CDR1 MGHDK and CDR2 SYGVNS. CDR3 length: 16 residues. CDR3 coding DNA: TGTGCCAGCAGTGAGGACGACGCGAGCTCTGGAAACACCATATATTTT. This translates into CASSEDDASSGNTIYF.

DNA for the CDR3: TGCGCCAGCAGCCCACGGACTAGCGCTAACCTCAATGAGCAGTTCTTC. Its translation: CASSPRTSANLNEQFF. The chain joins TRBV5-1 to TRBJ2-1; 9 bases fit TRBD2. V dropped 4 bases and J dropped 6; count of bases not matched to a gene: 11. The CDR3 consists of 16 residues. CDR1 SGHRS and CDR2 YFSETQ come from the germline V gene.

The chain couples TRBV30 to TRBJ1-5; a possible D gene is TRBD1 (5 bases). V lost 6 bases, J lost 7 bases, and 19 bases lay in between. The V gene's germline CDR1 is GTSNPN and CDR2 SVGIG (reference sequence). This CDR3 is built from 14 residues. This chain's CDR3 is CACKPRGRGQPQHF. CDR3 DNA sequence: TGTGCCTGCAAACCTAGGGGTCGGGGACAGCCCCAGCATTTT.

This chain links TRBV11-2 with TRBJ2-2; TRBD2 matches 7 bases. Germline values: CDR1 SGHAT, CDR2 FQNNGV. This CDR3 contains 14 residues. J gave up 5 bases and V 5 bases, and 5 bases lay outside the gene matches. The CDR3, as DNA: TGTGCCAGCAGCGCGCGGACTAGGACCGGGGAGCTGTTTTTT. It is translated as CASSARTRTGELFF.

The chain links TRBV28 to TRBJ1-2; 10 nucleotides agree with TRBD1. From germline, CDR1 is MDHEN and CDR2 SYDVKM. This CDR3 contains 12 residues. The J segment lost 7 bases and the V segment lost 4 bases, leaving 0 bases of the junction unmatched. The CDR3 DNA is TGTGCCAGCAGTTGGACAGGGGGTGGCTACACCTTC. Translation gives CASSWTGGGYTF.

The chain joins TRBV5-1 to TRBJ2-1, with TRBD2 matching over 10 bases. This CDR3 contains 16 residues. Germline values: CDR1 SGHRS, CDR2 YFSETQ. The V gene end was trimmed by 1 base and the J gene end by 7 bases; junction bases not matched to a gene: 8. Written as DNA, the CDR3 is TGCGCCAGCAGCTTGATACCGGCTAGCGGGAGTAATGAGCAGTTCTTC. Translated, it gives CASSLIPASGSNEQFF.

The V gene is TRBV7-9, the J gene TRBJ2-5; D may be TRBD1 or TRBD2 (5 bases each). The germline CDR1 and CDR2 sequences are SEHNR and FQNEAQ (reference sequence). This CDR3 has 15 residues. V was cut by 4 bases and J by 1 base, with 13 bases left in between. In DNA form, the CDR3 reads TGTGCCAGCAGCTCTGCCGGGACCCCCCAAGAGACCCAGTACTTC. Its protein is CASSSAGTPQETQYF. Based on the CDR3 plus reference TRBV7-9 and TRBJ2-5, the full variable domain is DTGVSQNPRHKITKRGQNVTFRCDPISEHNRLYWYRQTLGQGPEFLTYFQNEAQLEKSRLLSDRFSAERPKGSFSTLEIQRTEQGDSAMYLCASSSAGTPQETQYFGPGTRLLVL.